Below are 31 T cell receptor beta chains sequenced from a single sample in a study of shared clonotypes between healthy human individuals. TCRdb's table, derived via immunoSEQ multiplex PCR, lists solely in-frame clones and lacks some. The table lists about 320,000 clones, roughly 84% of them singletons. Sequenced: memory CD8+ T cells sorted from blood. The sample's subset: CD45RO+ cells pooled with CCR7-negative TemRA cells. The receptors derive from a man aged 18 to 35 in good health.

The rearrangement joins TRBV28 to TRBJ2-7; TRBD2 might be the D (5 bases). Germline loops: CDR1 MDHEN, CDR2 SYDVKM. CDR3 length: 15 residues. Trimming stripped 1 base from V and 0 bases from J, with 10 bases between. For the CDR3, the DNA is TGTGCCAGCAGTTTATTCCCGGGGAGCTCCTACGAGCAGTACTTC. Encoded protein: CASSLFPGSSYEQYF.

Comments on this clone: The sample carries other DNA sequences with the same CDR3. The chain uses TRBV13 and TRBJ1-2; 10 bases agree with TRBD1. This CDR3 is built from 14 residues. With 3 bases clipped from V and 3 bases from J, the junction kept 1 base outside the gene matches. The V gene's germline CDR1 is PRHDT and CDR2 FYEKMQ (reference sequence). CDR3 protein: CASSLGTGDYGYTF. The CDR3 region has the DNA TGTGCCAGCAGCTTGGGGACAGGGGACTATGGCTACACCTTC. Based on the CDR3 plus reference TRBV13 and TRBJ1-2, the full variable domain is AAGVIQSPRHLIKEKRETATLKCYPIPRHDTVYWYQQGPGQDPQFLISFYEKMQSDKGSIPDRFSAQQFSDYHSELNMSSLELGDSALYFCASSLGTGDYGYTFGSGTRLTVV.

The chain employs TRBV19 and TRBJ2-3; 11 positions agree with TRBD2. The V gene end was trimmed by 5 bases and the J gene end by 2 bases; junction bases not matched to a gene: 3. The germline gives CDR1 LNHDA, CDR2 SQIVND (reference sequence). This CDR3 is 15 amino acids long. The CDR3 loop reads CASSVSGRVTDTQYF. DNA of the CDR3: TGTGCCAGTAGTGTTAGCGGGAGGGTCACAGATACGCAGTATTTT. The full variable domain, completed using reference TRBV19 and TRBJ2-3, is DGGITQSPKYLFRKEGQNVTLSCEQNLNHDAMYWYRQDPGQGLRLIYYSQIVNDFQKGDIAEGYSVSREKKESFPLTVTSAQKNPTAFYLCASSVSGRVTDTQYFGPGTRLTVL.

The V and J genes are TRBV7-6 and TRBJ2-1, with D tentatively TRBD1 or TRBD2 (6 bases each). Germline values: CDR1 SGHVS, CDR2 FNYEAQ. The germline V and J ends were trimmed by 6 bases and 11 bases, with 14 bases remaining between them. This CDR3 is 12 amino acids long. The CDR3 loop reads CASRLLGGQQFF. For the CDR3, the DNA is TGTGCCAGCAGACTACTAGGGGGGCAGCAGTTCTTC.

This clone has only one observation. V is TRBV19 and J is TRBJ2-7, with 12 bases that match TRBD1. There are 15 residues in the CDR3. Trimming removed 3 bases from V and 3 bases from J; junction bases left unmatched: 3. The germline V gene has CDR1 LNHDA and CDR2 SQIVND (reference sequence). The CDR3 reads CASSMGTGGFYEQYF. Here the CDR3 DNA reads TGTGCCAGTAGTATGGGGACAGGGGGCTTCTACGAGCAGTACTTC.

This chain joins TRBV2 and TRBJ2-7, with D possibly TRBD2 on 6 matching bases. The CDR3 has 13 residues. V lost 10 bases, J lost 4 bases, and 17 bases lay in between. Germline CDR1 is SNHLY and CDR2 is FYNNEI. The CDR3 nucleotides are TGTGCCATATCCCGGGACTCGCGGTACGAGCAGTACTTC. This encodes CAISRDSRYEQYF.

V is TRBV27 and J is TRBJ2-7; D unclear. The CDR3 totals 12 residues. Germline lookup yields CDR1 MNHEY and CDR2 SMNVEV (reference sequence). V lost 9 bases and J lost 4, with 13 bases in between. CDR3: CASGVGDYEQYF. In DNA, the CDR3 is TGTGCCAGTGGGGTAGGAGATTACGAGCAGTACTTC.

The J gene is TRBJ2-7, the V gene TRBV28; 7 nucleotides match TRBD2. The V and J ends lost 5 bases and 0 bases, in that order; junction bases with no gene match: 4. This CDR3 has 14 amino acids. Germline V CDR1 and CDR2: MDHEN, SYDVKM. The DNA for the CDR3 is TGTGCCAGCAGTCGGGAGGCCCTCTCCTACGAGCAGTACTTC. This sequence encodes CASSREALSYEQYF.

The chain carries TRBV7-9 and TRBJ2-1; TRBD1 aligns across 10 bases. J gave up 7 bases and V 5 bases, and 8 bases lay outside the gene matches. Germline V gene sequence: CDR1 SEHNR, CDR2 FQNEAQ (reference sequence). This CDR3 is 15 amino acids long. CDR3 in DNA: TGTGCCAGCAGCGGCCGGGACAGGGGTTTGAATGAGCAGTTCTTC. Encoded protein: CASSGRDRGLNEQFF.

This rearrangement joins TRBV5-4 to TRBJ1-1, with 7 bases fitting TRBD1. CDR3 length: 13 residues. V lost 5 bases and J lost 3; bases outside the gene matches: 4. Germline V CDR1 and CDR2: SGHNT, YYREEE (reference sequence). The CDR3 nucleotides are TGTGCCAGCAGAGCCGGGACAGACACTGAAGCTTTCTTT. Its protein product is CASRAGTDTEAFF. The whole variable domain, filled in from reference TRBV5-4 and TRBJ1-1, reads ETGVTQSPTHLIKTRGQQVTLRCSSQSGHNTVSWYQQALGQGPQFIFQYYREEENGRGNFPPRFSGLQFPNYSSELNVNALELDDSALYLCASRAGTDTEAFFGQGTRLTVV.

This chain links TRBV28 with TRBJ1-4, with TRBD1 as a possible D gene (5 bases). The CDR3 contains 15 residues. Trimming cost V 5 bases and J 1 base, with 11 bases left between them. Germline V gene data show CDR1 as MDHEN and CDR2 as SYDVKM. The CDR3 loop is CASSGMGGTNEKLFF. The CDR3 DNA sequence: TGTGCCAGCAGTGGAATGGGGGGAACTAATGAAAAACTGTTTTTT.

DNA for the CDR3: TGTGCCAGCAGCTTCCGGACAGGGGGCGGCCACGAGCAGTACTTC. Its protein product is CASSFRTGGGHEQYF. The rearrangement joins TRBV13 to TRBJ2-7; TRBD1 agrees at 11 bases. The germline CDR1 and CDR2 sequences are PRHDT and FYEKMQ (reference sequence). With V trimmed by 3 bases and J by 5 bases, 6 bases remained unmatched. The CDR3 is 15 residues long.

The J gene is TRBJ1-1, the V gene TRBV10-1, with D possibly TRBD1 on 5 matching bases. CDR1 WNHNN and CDR2 SYGVQD come from the germline V gene (reference sequence). The V end lost 9 bases, the J end lost 1 base, and 21 bases lay between the germline ends. This CDR3 spans 16 amino acids. In DNA, the CDR3 is TGCGCCAGTACCCTGCTAAAGGGGATAACGAACACTGAAGCTTTCTTT. Amino acid sequence: CASTLLKGITNTEAFF.

This chain joins TRBV5-1 and TRBJ1-2; no clear D. Germline V lookup: CDR1 SGHRS, CDR2 YFSETQ. The CDR3 spans 15 residues. Trimming took 6 bases from V and 4 from J, leaving 19 bases between them. The CDR3 nucleotides read TGCGCCAGCACCAAAGTCGCTGGACTGCCCTATGGCTACACCTTC. Its translation is CASTKVAGLPYGYTF.

The chain combines TRBV7-9 with TRBJ2-1; D is perhaps TRBD1 (6 bases). V lost 5 bases and J 5 bases, leaving 13 bases between the germline ends. The CDR3 is 14 residues long. Germline V lookup: CDR1 SEHNR, CDR2 FQNEAQ (reference sequence). This CDR3 is CASSMERTDNEQFF. CDR3 coding DNA: TGTGCCAGCAGCATGGAAAGGACAGACAATGAGCAGTTCTTC.

Concerning this clone: This may stem from a read error, because a much larger clone lies one nucleotide away. The J gene is TRBJ2-2, the V gene TRBV6-6; D unresolved. Germline-derived CDR1 and CDR2 are MNHNY and SVGAGI (reference sequence). V was pared by 6 bases and J by 5 bases, with 4 bases between. The CDR3 consists of 11 residues. CDR3 protein: CASSDTGELFF. The CDR3 DNA is TGTGCCAGCAGCGATACCGGGGAGCTGTTTTTT.

The chain couples TRBV10-3 to TRBJ2-4; D unresolved. This CDR3 comprises 10 residues. Trimming took 8 bases from V and 5 from J, leaving 4 bases between them. The germline V gene encodes CDR1 ENHRY and CDR2 SYGVKD. CDR3 coding DNA: TGTGCCATCGGGGAAAACATTCAGTACTTC. Residues: CAIGENIQYF.

For this clone: A single base is all that separates this from a far larger clone, so a read error is likely. The same CDR3 can be traced to other DNA sequences in this sample. The genes are TRBV7-9 and TRBJ1-1, with D unclear. The CDR3 runs to 13 residues. With 1 base removed from V and 2 bases from J, the gap between germline ends came to 5 bases. The V gene's germline CDR1 is SEHNR and CDR2 FQNEAQ (reference sequence). The CDR3 region has the DNA TGTGCCAGCAGCTTAGACAGAAACACTGAAGCTTTCTTT. Translation gives CASSLDRNTEAFF.

The CDR3 bases are TGTGCCAGCAGTGGGGTCCCTGCCCTGAACACCGGGGAGCTGTTTTTT. It is translated as CASSGVPALNTGELFF. V gene TRBV6-1 combines with J gene TRBJ2-2; D unclear. CDR1 MNHNS and CDR2 SASEGT come from the germline V gene. Trimming removed 4 bases from V and 1 base from J, with 13 bases in between. The CDR3 is 16 amino acids.

The chain joins TRBV6-5 to TRBJ1-2; D might be TRBD1 (6 bases). The V gene lost 4 bases and the J gene lost 1 base, with 13 bases spanning the gap. This CDR3 is 15 amino acids long. Looked up from germline, CDR1 is MNHEY and CDR2 is SVGAGI. The CDR3 DNA reads TGTGCCAGCAGTTCTTGGACAGAGTATAACTATGGCTACACCTTC. Residues: CASSSWTEYNYGYTF.

The V and J genes are TRBV28 and TRBJ2-3; 10 positions agree with TRBD2. The CDR3 covers 15 residues. J was trimmed by 4 bases and V by 2 bases; bases with no gene match: 3. Germline lookup yields CDR1 MDHEN and CDR2 SYDVKM. DNA of the CDR3: TGTGCCAGCAGTTTAATCCTAGCGGGGGCAGATACGCAGTATTTT. Translating it yields CASSLILAGADTQYF.

This chain joins TRBV7-9 and TRBJ1-2, with D possibly matching TRBD1 (5 bases). The germline CDR1 and CDR2 sequences are SEHNR and FQNEAQ (reference sequence). The ends were cut back, 1 base at V and 8 bases at J, with 23 bases in the middle. The CDR3 runs to 17 residues. CDR3 coding DNA: TGTGCCAGCAGCTTAGGAGATAATTGGAGCAGGGCAGGCGGCTACACCTTC. Translating gives CASSLGDNWSRAGGYTF.

This clone has a single count. V is TRBV7-9 and J is TRBJ1-1, with 7 positions matching TRBD1. This CDR3 contains 16 residues. Germline CDR1 is SEHNR and CDR2 is FQNEAQ (reference sequence). J was trimmed by 4 bases and V by 0 bases; bases with no gene match: 8. The DNA for the CDR3 is TGTGCCAGCAGCTTAGCGGCAAGGGGGCCTTTCACTGAAGCTTTCTTT. It is translated as CASSLAARGPFTEAFF.

CDR3 in DNA: TGCGCCAGCAGCCAAGAAGGTGGGACTCCCTACGAGCAGTACTTC. Residues: CASSQEGGTPYEQYF. V usage is TRBV4-1 and J usage is TRBJ2-7, with TRBD2 as a possible D gene (6 bases). Germline V lookup: CDR1 MGHRA, CDR2 YSYEKL. The CDR3 has 15 residues. V lost 0 bases and J 2 bases, leaving 11 bases between the germline ends.

This chain uses TRBV23-1 with TRBJ2-7; D could derive from TRBD1 or TRBD2 (5 bases each). TRBV23-1 falls under the ORF class, with uncertain function. V gave up 6 bases and J gave up 0 bases, with 15 bases separating them. The CDR3 contains 15 residues. In DNA, the CDR3 is TGCGCCAGCAGAGATTCCGGGACCGACTCCTACGAGCAGTACTTC. It encodes CASRDSGTDSYEQYF.

The chain links TRBV11-2 to TRBJ2-5; D unresolved. Trimming took 0 bases from V and 0 from J, leaving 8 bases between them. The CDR3 has 15 residues. Per germline, CDR1 SGHAT and CDR2 FQNNGV. The CDR3 is CASSLEFRNQETQYF. CDR3 in DNA: TGTGCCAGCAGCTTAGAGTTTCGCAACCAAGAGACCCAGTACTTC.

The chain joins TRBV6-5 to TRBJ2-1, with D unresolved. Trimming removed 6 bases from V and 0 bases from J, with 12 bases in between. This CDR3 spans 15 amino acids. Germline V gene sequence: CDR1 MNHEY, CDR2 SVGAGI. The CDR3 region is CASSPDWSSYNEQFF. The CDR3, as DNA: TGTGCCAGCAGCCCTGACTGGAGCTCCTACAATGAGCAGTTCTTC.

The chain links TRBV6-5 to TRBJ1-1; a weak D match, TRBD1 (5 bases). CDR3 length: 15 amino acids. The germline gives CDR1 MNHEY, CDR2 SVGAGI. The V end was cut by 5 bases, the J end by 3 bases, with 16 bases between. CDR3 protein: CASSTTRGTDTEAFF. The DNA for the CDR3 is TGTGCCAGCAGTACTACACGGGGCACTGACACTGAAGCTTTCTTT.

This rearrangement joins TRBV19 to TRBJ1-5; D is ambiguous. This CDR3 has 14 amino acids. Germline lookup yields CDR1 LNHDA and CDR2 SQIVND (reference sequence). Trimming cost V 5 bases and J 7 bases, with 15 bases left between them. The CDR3 sequence: CASSSAPWGQPQHF. CDR3 nucleotides: TGTGCCAGTAGTTCAGCGCCGTGGGGACAGCCCCAGCATTTT. Full variable domain (missing parts from reference TRBV19 and TRBJ1-5): DGGITQSPKYLFRKEGQNVTLSCEQNLNHDAMYWYRQDPGQGLRLIYYSQIVNDFQKGDIAEGYSVSREKKESFPLTVTSAQKNPTAFYLCASSSAPWGQPQHFGDGTRLSIL.

The chain couples TRBV7-8 to TRBJ2-7; the match to TRBD2 covers 9 bases. CDR3 length: 16 residues. V lost 0 bases to trimming and J lost 3 bases; unmatched junction nucleotides: 6. Germline V lookup: CDR1 SGHVS, CDR2 FQNEAQ. The CDR3 protein is CASSLAASGASYEQYF. The CDR3 nucleotides are TGTGCCAGCAGCTTAGCTGCTAGCGGGGCGAGCTACGAGCAGTACTTC.

V is TRBV10-3 and J is TRBJ2-7; 7 bases align to TRBD1. V was clipped by 7 bases and J by 6 bases; unmatched bases: 12. CDR1 and CDR2 (germline): ENHRY, SYGVKD. This CDR3 has 14 amino acids. CDR3 residues: CAITSQGESTEQYF. The CDR3 nucleotides read TGTGCCATCACTAGTCAGGGGGAGAGTACCGAGCAGTACTTC.